The TCR beta chain under discussion was sequenced for a study of T cell responses to AZD1222 COVID-19 vaccine. Points from the study as a whole: Spike-specific TCR breadth and depth rose after two AZD1222 doses. Researchers report vaccine-associated CD4 TCRs spanning spike, with dominance at 160-218 and 743-854.

V was cut by 4 bases and J by 8 bases, with 13 bases left in between. The CDR3 extends over 13 amino acids. Germline-derived CDR1 and CDR2 are SGHTS and YDEGEE. Concerning this clone: Antigen specificity is unknown.

Generated by immunoSEQ multiplex PCR, the TCRdb table keeps only in-frame clones and is missing some. The sample has 150,000 to 200,000 clones, around 94% seen once. The V call is TRBV5-8, the J call TRBJ1-5; possible D gene TRBD1, 6 bases. Sequenced material: peripheral blood, taken 28 days after the second AZD1222 dose. This receptor was obtained from an adult who received the AZD1222 COVID-19 vaccine. CDR3 bases: TGTGCCAGCAGCACTGACAGGAGGGAGCCCCAGCATTTT. Translated: CASSTDRREPQHF.